The clone carrying this TCR beta chain was observed once. What it recognizes is unknown. Germline V gene lookup returns CDR1 LNHDA and CDR2 SQIVND (reference sequence). This CDR3 contains 13 residues. V shed 7 bases, J shed 4 bases, and the junction held 6 bases outside the gene matches. The data are from a study of cytomegalovirus exposure and HLA in healthy donors. Across the study: The study placed around 80% of its approximately 400 genotyped donors in the Caucasian-associated ancestry cluster.

Points from the study as a whole: Relative to the approximately 670-donor mean, N-insertions were reportedly fewer in an Asian-associated ancestry cluster in a later analysis. On later analysis, the bulk of CMV-associated TCR beta chains appeared to be HLA-restricted.

The PCR employed 60 Vbeta primers together with 13 Jbeta primers. Repertoires were generated with immunoSEQ multiplex PCR, while TCRdb's copy carries only in-frame clones and drops some. The table records around 210,000 clones, roughly 73% of them present only once. The gene calls are TRBV19 and TRBJ1-2; 7 nucleotides line up with TRBD1. The sample consisted of PBMCs. The TCR originated in a boy aged 5-17 years in good health and CMV-seronegative. CDR3 coding DNA: TGTGCCAGTATCTCCTACAGGGGCTATGGCTACACCTTC. As protein: CASISYRGYGYTF.